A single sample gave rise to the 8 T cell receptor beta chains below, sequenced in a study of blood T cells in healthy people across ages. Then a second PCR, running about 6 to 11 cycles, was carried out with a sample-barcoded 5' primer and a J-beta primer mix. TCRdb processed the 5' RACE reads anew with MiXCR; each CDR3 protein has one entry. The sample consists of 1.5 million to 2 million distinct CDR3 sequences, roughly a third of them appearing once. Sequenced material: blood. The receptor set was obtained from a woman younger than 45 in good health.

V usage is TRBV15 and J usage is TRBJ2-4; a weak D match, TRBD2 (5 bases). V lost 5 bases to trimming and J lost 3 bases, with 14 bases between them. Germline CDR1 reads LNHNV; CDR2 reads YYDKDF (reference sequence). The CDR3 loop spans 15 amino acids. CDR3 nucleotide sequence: TGTGCCACCAGCCGCCTGTGGGAGAACAAAAACATTCAGTACTTC. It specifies CATSRLWENKNIQYF.

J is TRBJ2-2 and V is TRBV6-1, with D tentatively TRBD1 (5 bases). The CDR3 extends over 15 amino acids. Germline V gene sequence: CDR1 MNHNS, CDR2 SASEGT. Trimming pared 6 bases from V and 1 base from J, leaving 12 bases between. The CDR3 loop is CASRTDRMNTGELFF. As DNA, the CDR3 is TGTGCCAGCAGGACAGACAGAATGAACACCGGGGAGCTGTTTTTT.

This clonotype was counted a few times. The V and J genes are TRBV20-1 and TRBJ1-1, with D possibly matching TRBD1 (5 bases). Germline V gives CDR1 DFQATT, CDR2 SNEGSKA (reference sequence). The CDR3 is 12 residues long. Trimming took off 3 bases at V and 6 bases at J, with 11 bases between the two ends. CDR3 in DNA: TGCAGTGCTAGTCGGGACCTCGCTGAAGCTTTCTTT. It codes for CSASRDLAEAFF.

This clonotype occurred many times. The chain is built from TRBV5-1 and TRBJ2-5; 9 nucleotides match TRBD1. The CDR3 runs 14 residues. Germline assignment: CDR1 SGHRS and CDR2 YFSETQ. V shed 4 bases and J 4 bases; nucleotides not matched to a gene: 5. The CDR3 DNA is TGCGCCAGCAGCGTTGGGACAGGGAGAGAGACCCAGTACTTC. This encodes CASSVGTGRETQYF.

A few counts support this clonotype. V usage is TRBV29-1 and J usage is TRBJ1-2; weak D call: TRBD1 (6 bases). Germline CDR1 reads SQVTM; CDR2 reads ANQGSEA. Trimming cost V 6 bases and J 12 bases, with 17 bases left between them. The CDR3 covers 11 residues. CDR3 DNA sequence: TGCAGCGTGGGGGCCGGCGGTAGAGACACCTTC. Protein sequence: CSVGAGGRDTF.

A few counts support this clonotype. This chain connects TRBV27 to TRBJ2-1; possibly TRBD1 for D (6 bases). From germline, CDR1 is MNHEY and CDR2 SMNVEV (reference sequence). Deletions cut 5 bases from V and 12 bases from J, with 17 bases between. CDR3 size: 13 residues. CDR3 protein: CASSVGQFDGQFF. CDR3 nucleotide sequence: TGTGCCAGCAGTGTCGGACAGTTCGATGGGCAGTTCTTC.

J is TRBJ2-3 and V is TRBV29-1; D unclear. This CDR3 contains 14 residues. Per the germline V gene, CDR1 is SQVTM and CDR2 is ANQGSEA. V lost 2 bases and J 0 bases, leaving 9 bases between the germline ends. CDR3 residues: CSVEFASSTDTQYF. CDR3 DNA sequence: TGCAGCGTTGAATTTGCCTCTAGCACAGATACGCAGTATTTT.

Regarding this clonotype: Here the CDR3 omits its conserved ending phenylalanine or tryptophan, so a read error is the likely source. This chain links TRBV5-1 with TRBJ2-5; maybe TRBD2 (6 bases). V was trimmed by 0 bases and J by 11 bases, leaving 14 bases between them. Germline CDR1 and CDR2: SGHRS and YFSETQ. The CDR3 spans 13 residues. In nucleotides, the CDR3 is TGCGCCAGCAGCTTGGTTGGGGATCGGGAGCAGTACTGC. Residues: CASSLVGDREQYC.